Sequencing of this TCR beta chain was carried out in a study of cytomegalovirus exposure and HLA in healthy donors. The length of the CDR3 is 13 residues. The ends lost 5 bases at V and 4 bases at J; junction bases unmatched: 1. The germline V gene has CDR1 LNHDA and CDR2 SQIVND (reference sequence). Primers for the PCR totalled 60 Vbeta and 13 Jbeta. Clones were sequenced by immunoSEQ multiplex PCR, and TCRdb holds only the in-frame ones, with some missing. The sample has 140,000 to 150,000 clones, roughly 72% seen once. The sequenced material came from PBMCs. The V call is TRBV19, the J call TRBJ1-5, with TRBD1 identical over 8 bases. The receptor was isolated from a man aged 35-49 years in good health and CMV-seronegative. CDR3 nucleotide sequence: TGTGCCAGTAGTGGGACAGGAAATCAGCCCCAGCATTTT. Translation: CASSGTGNQPQHF.